The 9 T cell receptor beta chains below come from one sample, sequenced in a study of response to subunit inactivated influenza vaccine. TCRdb redid the calling of the RT-PCR reads with MiXCR, one entry per CDR3 protein. The sample shows hundreds of thousands of distinct CDR3 sequences, 11% of them seen only once. A further study also used this sample, focusing on T cells expressing NK-cell markers. That paper states: The TCR beta cDNA came from 5'RACE template switching with UMIs.

Sequenced material: PBMCs from blood, taken on the day of vaccination. These receptors came from a man aged 50-59 years who received an inactivated influenza vaccine.

This clonotype turned up a few times. The rearrangement links TRBV27 to TRBJ2-7; perhaps TRBD2 as D (7 bases). CDR1 is MNHEY, CDR2 SMNVEV, per germline (reference sequence). Deletions cut 0 bases from V and 0 bases from J, with 18 bases between. The CDR3 consists of 18 residues. The CDR3 nucleotides are TGTGCCAGCAGTTTATCGGGGGGGGGGCTCTGGAGCTCCTACGAGCAGTACTTC. This encodes CASSLSGGGLWSSYEQYF.

This clonotype has only a few counts. The chain carries TRBV30 and TRBJ1-1, with D perhaps matching TRBD1 (6 bases). V was clipped by 8 bases and J by 7 bases, with 20 bases between them. Germline CDR1 and CDR2: GTSNPN and SVGIG (reference sequence). The CDR3 contains 13 residues. The CDR3 bases are TGTGCCCGAAGCTCGGGACAAGGACTTGAAGCTTTCTTT. Its translation is CARSSGQGLEAFF.

This chain uses TRBV7-2 with TRBJ1-1; 7 bases agree with TRBD1. CDR1 and CDR2 (germline): SGHTA, FQGNSA. The CDR3 is 14 amino acids. V lost 0 bases to trimming and J lost 11 bases; unmatched junction nucleotides: 9. The CDR3 reads CASSLARRQGEAFF. The CDR3 region has the DNA TGTGCCAGCAGCTTAGCGCGTCGTCAGGGGGAGGCTTTCTTT. The full variable domain, completed using reference TRBV7-2 and TRBJ1-1, is GAGVSQSPSNKVTEKGKDVELRCDPISGHTALYWYRQSLGQGLEFLIYFQGNSAPDKSGLPSDRFSAERTGGSVSTLTIQRTQQEDSAVYLCASSLARRQGEAFFGQGTRLTVV.

The chain couples TRBV12-3 or TRBV12-4 to TRBJ2-7, with D unresolved. V lost 6 bases, J lost 7 bases, and 13 bases lay in between. CDR3 length: 12 amino acids. As DNA, the CDR3 is TGTGCCAGCAGCGTGACGCTAGGGGAGCAGTACTTC. This encodes CASSVTLGEQYF.

In this sample, this clonotype turned up a few times. This rearrangement joins TRBV5-1 to TRBJ2-5, with a possible D match to TRBD1 (6 bases). The V gene's germline CDR1 is SGHRS and CDR2 YFSETQ. This CDR3 comprises 17 residues. V dropped 4 bases and J dropped 0 bases, with 19 bases sitting between them. CDR3 nucleotide sequence: TGCGCCAGCAGCCAGCTCCGGGACAACATGTACCAAGAGACCCAGTACTTC. Amino acid sequence: CASSQLRDNMYQETQYF.

This chain connects TRBV20-1 to TRBJ2-3, with 10 bases identical to TRBD2. This CDR3 contains 15 residues. The germline gives CDR1 DFQATT, CDR2 SNEGSKA (reference sequence). Trimming at V came to 6 bases and at J to 5 bases, leaving 11 bases not matched to a gene. CDR3 loop: CSASILAGFGDTQYF. The CDR3 DNA reads as TGCAGTGCCTCGATACTAGCGGGATTCGGAGATACGCAGTATTTT.

The chain is built from TRBV3-1 and TRBJ1-1; no clear D gene. The V and J ends lost 0 bases and 0 bases respectively, with 5 bases between them. This CDR3 has 14 amino acids. CDR1 LGHDT and CDR2 YNNKEL come from the germline V gene (reference sequence). This CDR3 reads CASSQDGMNTEAFF. The CDR3 region has the DNA TGTGCCAGCAGCCAAGATGGAATGAACACTGAAGCTTTCTTT.

The table lists this clonotype with a few counts. This sequence joins TRBV5-1 and TRBJ2-2; 11 bases are shared with TRBD1. CDR3 length equals 19 residues. The germline V gene encodes CDR1 SGHRS and CDR2 YFSETQ. With 4 bases clipped from V and 2 bases from J, the junction kept 13 bases outside the gene matches. The CDR3 loop reads CASSHRGTGGLTNTGELFF. The CDR3 DNA reads as TGCGCCAGCAGCCATAGAGGGACAGGGGGTCTTACCAACACCGGGGAGCTGTTTTTT. The whole variable domain, remainder taken from reference TRBV5-1 and TRBJ2-2, is KAGVTQTPRYLIKTRGQQVTLSCSPISGHRSVSWYQQTPGQGLQFLFEYFSETQRNKGNFPGRFSGRQFSNSRSEMNVSTLELGDSALYLCASSHRGTGGLTNTGELFFGEGSRLTVL.

This clonotype showed up many times. The chain has TRBV15 and TRBJ2-3; the D gene is possibly TRBD1 (6 bases). Germline CDR1 and CDR2: LNHNV and YYDKDF (reference sequence). The CDR3 runs to 15 residues. V was pared by 4 bases and J by 2 bases, with 13 bases between. The DNA for the CDR3 is TGTGCCACCAGCATCTACAGGGTTTCCACAGATACGCAGTATTTT. Its protein is CATSIYRVSTDTQYF. Filled out from reference TRBV15 and TRBJ2-3, the complete variable domain reads DAMVIQNPRYQVTQFGKPVTLSCSQTLNHNVMYWYQQKSSQAPKLLFHYYDKDFNNEADTPDNFQSRRPNTSFCFLDIRSPGLGDTAMYLCATSIYRVSTDTQYFGPGTRLTVL.